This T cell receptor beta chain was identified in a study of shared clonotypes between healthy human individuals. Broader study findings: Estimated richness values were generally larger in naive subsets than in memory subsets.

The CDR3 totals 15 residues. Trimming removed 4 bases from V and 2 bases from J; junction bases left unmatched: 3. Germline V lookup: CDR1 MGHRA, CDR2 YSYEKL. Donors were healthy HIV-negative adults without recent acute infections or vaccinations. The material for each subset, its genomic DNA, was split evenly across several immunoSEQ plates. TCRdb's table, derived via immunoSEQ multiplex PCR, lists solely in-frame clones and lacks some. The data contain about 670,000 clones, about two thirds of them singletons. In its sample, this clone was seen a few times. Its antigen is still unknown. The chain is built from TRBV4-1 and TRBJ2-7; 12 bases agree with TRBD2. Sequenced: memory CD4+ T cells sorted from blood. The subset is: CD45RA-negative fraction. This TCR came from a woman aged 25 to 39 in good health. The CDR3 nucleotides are TGCGCCAGCAGCCCATGGACTAGCGGGACCTACGAGCAGTACTTC. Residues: CASSPWTSGTYEQYF.